The entry that follows covers one TCR beta chain sequence. Its cognate antigen is unknown. These data come from a study of CD8 T cells in ankylosing spondylitis. Points from the study as a whole: Earlier literature documents some of the motif variants in reactive arthritis synovial fluid and blood.

Trimming shortened V by 1 base and J by 3 bases, and 10 bases separated the two germline ends. CDR1 is MNHNS, CDR2 SASEGT, per germline. The CDR3 is 15 residues long. TCRdb independently ran MiXCR on the 5' RACE reads; one entry per CDR3 protein. The table records approximately 240,000 distinct CDR3 sequences, approximately 10% of them present only once. The sequencing input was blood, either unsorted or a sorted T cell fraction (not recorded which). This TCR came from a male donor with ankylosing spondylitis or in good health (not recorded which). V usage is TRBV6-1 and J usage is TRBJ2-1; D is undetermined. Here the CDR3 DNA reads TGTGCCAGCAGTGAAGTTAGAAGAGGCTACAATGAGCAGTTCTTC. This codes for CASSEVRRGYNEQFF.